This T cell receptor (beta chain) was sequenced for a study of blood T cells in healthy people across ages (dated by TCRdb to between 2014 and 2016). Turning to the overall study: In model experiments, template switching captured roughly one uniquely barcoded TCR beta cDNA molecule for every two T cells. The study analyzed two additional independent replicas of 1 million unique cDNA reads from the same blood draw for two donors, one aged 18 to 29 and one aged 80 or older. To avoid experimental bias, donors of different ages were randomly spread across the sequencing lanes. To track age-related changes in TCR beta repertoire diversity, the study relied on deep sequencing normalized with unique cDNA molecular identifiers. The donors were divided into four age groups: young (average around 16 years), middle-aged (over 35), aged (about 62) and long-lived (more than 75). What the research found in general, with its limitations: As age increased, observed TCR beta diversity per million T cells dropped in a roughly linear way, and a significant reduction was already evident by age 40. Because donor CMV infection status was unknown, age-related changes in expanded clonotypes were potentially confounded. Compared with the aged group, more naive CD4+ T cells, fewer expanded clones and increased TCR diversity were shown by the long-lived group, suggesting age selection. Estimates of total diversity based on one million sequenced T cells were considered lower bounds and underestimates. Since profiling was done on bulk unsorted PBMCs, naive and antigen-experienced compartments could not be conclusively compared. Observed TCR beta diversity correlated strongly with the percentage of naive T cells measured by flow cytometry.

This clonotype appeared a few times. No antigen is known for it. Nothing much larger sits one base from this clone, and base qualities are not available. The donors were 40 or so Caucasian individuals from Russia, aged roughly 6 to 100 years, who were systemically healthy. Approximately 11 milliliters of peripheral blood were drawn from each donor into EDTA-treated Vacutainer tubes. Ficoll-Paque density-gradient centrifugation was used to isolate PBMCs, with at least 6.5 million per sample. Total RNA, at least 6 micrograms per sample, was extracted from PBMCs with Trizol reagent. For every donor, flow cytometry on a PBMC aliquot measured the percentage of naive CD45RAhigh/CD27high T cells. To prepare the library, 5' RACE was applied. For sequencing, an Illumina HiSeq 2500 was employed. A second PCR of roughly 6 to 11 cycles was run with a J-beta primer mix and a sample-barcoded 5' primer. Each TCR beta cDNA molecule received a unique molecular identifier from a template-switch 5' adaptor carrying 12 random nucleotides. Each sample yielded at least 2.5 million CDR3-containing paired-end reads. First-strand cDNA synthesis was performed from all RNA using the Mint cDNA synthesis kit, with priming by a TRBC-specific oligonucleotide. After uracil-DNA glycosylase treatment, a first 18-cycle PCR used universal primers M1SS and BC2_uni_R on all cDNA. In the paper's pipeline: For normalization, 1 million high-quality reads were randomly selected from each sample, with every read carrying a distinct molecular identifier. Reads with shared molecular identifiers were discarded instead of being binned into consensus sequences. MiTCR, set to a Q25 quality threshold and the strictest error-elimination algorithm, was used for CDR3 identification, clonotype clustering and error correction. Lower-bound total TCR beta diversity was estimated with a nonparametric unseen species model using Euler transformation. TCRdb reprocessing: public reads trimmed at Q25 with fastp, clones called with MiXCR, in-frame beta chains kept. CDR3 protein duplicates are merged, each entry listing the most common genes and DNA. TCRdb assigned the V and J calls; the authors' analysis was not used. The sample includes 500,000 to 600,000 distinct CDR3 sequences, with approximately 30% observed a single time. The top ten clones comprise around a sixth of the sample.

Unmatched junction bases come to 5, with V trimmed by 6 bases and J by 2 bases. The cysteine opens and the phenylalanine closes a CDR3 of 16 amino acids. The read is trimmed to its CDR3 DNA, 48 bases read in frame from base 1. The germline V gene yields SGHNT for CDR1 and YENEEA for CDR2. The chain links TRBV11-3 with TRBJ1-6, and 9 junctional nucleotides match TRBD1. This TCR derives from a woman aged 70-85 years in good health. Sequencing was performed on blood. The nucleotide sequence is TGTGCCAGCAGTGACAGGGGGGGCGCCTATAATTCACCCCTCCACTTT. Its protein is CASSDRGGAYNSPLHF.